The next 7 T cell receptor beta chains were all read from a single sample in a study of T-cell reconstitution after alpha-beta-depleted transplantation in children. During its preparation, the TCRbeta library received unique molecular identifiers. TCRdb reprocessed the PCR reads via MiXCR and lists one record per CDR3 protein. The sample has about 980,000 distinct CDR3 sequences; less than 30% are singletons. Sequences were derived from PBMCs, mostly from graft donor cells, sampled 360 days after TCRalphabeta/CD19-depleted stem cell transplant. These receptors were collected from a boy younger than two who had a stem cell transplant for SCID, so the T cells may come from the graft donor.

About this clonotype itself: Likely a read error: the CDR3 ends without its conserved phenylalanine or tryptophan. No DNA is shown, since the ends of the CDR3 on it are uncertain; the CDR3 is the one TCRdb lists. The chain carries TRBV7-8 and TRBJ2-1; the table's D call, TRBD2, has no DNA check behind it. Germline CDR1 is SGHVS and CDR2 is FQNEAQ. The CDR3 spans 13 residues, counting both ends. This CDR3 is CASSLGTSGGPAI.

This clonotype was counted between two and nine times. V usage is TRBV6-2 or TRBV6-3 and J usage is TRBJ2-1; no clear D gene. Germline assignment: CDR1 MNHEY and CDR2 SVGEGT. The CDR3 spans 15 residues. V was trimmed by 6 bases and J by 3 bases, leaving 15 bases between them. CDR3 residues: CASSIGYGDYNEQFF. The CDR3 DNA sequence: TGTGCCAGCAGCATAGGGTACGGTGACTACAATGAGCAGTTCTTC.

The rearrangement uses TRBV5-1 and TRBJ2-5; 9 nucleotides line up with TRBD1. The CDR3 is 14 amino acids. Germline V CDR1 and CDR2: SGHRS, YFSETQ. The junction had 6 bases not matched to a gene; V was cut back by 4 bases and J by 5 bases. CDR3 sequence: CASSMRTGEETQYF. The CDR3 region has the DNA TGCGCCAGCAGCATGAGGACAGGGGAGGAGACCCAGTACTTC.

CDR3 loop: CASSDDPDRGNQPQHF. For the CDR3, the DNA is TGTGCCAGCAGTGACGATCCGGACAGGGGGAATCAGCCCCAGCATTTT. V and J are TRBV6-4 and TRBJ1-5; 10 bases are shared with TRBD1. Trimming at V came to 2 bases and at J to 4 bases, leaving 5 bases not matched to a gene. CDR3 size: 16 residues. The germline CDR1 and CDR2 sequences are MRHNA and SNTAGT.

Ten or more counts support this clonotype. This chain links TRBV5-1 with TRBJ2-1, with D uncertain. CDR1 SGHRS and CDR2 YFSETQ come from the germline V gene. Trimming stripped 0 bases from V and 6 bases from J, with 7 bases between. The CDR3 loop spans 13 amino acids. CDR3 nucleotide sequence: TGCGCCAGCAGCTTGGGTGGAATCAATGAGCAGTTCTTC. It is translated as CASSLGGINEQFF.

The sample holds a few counts of this clonotype. The genes are TRBV9 and TRBJ2-4; D not certain. The V end lost 1 base, the J end lost 1 base, and 9 bases lay between the germline ends. The CDR3 consists of 15 residues. Germline assignment: CDR1 SGDLS and CDR2 YYNGEE. This CDR3 is CASSVTTRAKNIQYF. The CDR3 bases are TGTGCCAGCAGCGTAACCACTCGGGCCAAAAACATTCAGTACTTC.

This rearrangement joins TRBV4-1 to TRBJ1-1, with D uncertain. Germline values: CDR1 MGHRA, CDR2 YSYEKL. Between the trimmed V and J ends, which lost 5 bases and 3 bases, there was a span of 16 bases. The CDR3 contains 15 residues. CDR3 loop: CASSSPPRGHTEAFF. The CDR3 DNA is TGCGCCAGCAGCTCGCCGCCCAGAGGCCACACTGAAGCTTTCTTT.